What follows are 20 T cell receptor beta chains derived from one specimen sequenced in a study of shared clonotypes between healthy human individuals. Positively selected for CCR7, the CD45RO-negative cells used as naive CD8 cells excluded terminally differentiated effector memory CD45RA+ cells. Only in-frame clones appear in the TCRdb table, and some are missing; sequencing was by immunoSEQ multiplex PCR. The sample yields more than 2 million clones, about 95% seen once. The sequenced sample consisted of naive CD8+ T cells sorted from blood. The receptors were sampled from a man aged 18 to 35 in good health.

This clone was found a few times. CDR3 sequence reads: CAWFQGQTQYF. For the CDR3, the DNA is TGTGCCTGGTTCCAGGGGCAGACGCAGTACTTC. This chain uses TRBV30 with TRBJ2-7, with TRBD1 as a possible D gene (6 bases). Germline CDR1 GTSNPN, CDR2 SVGIG (reference sequence). The CDR3 has 11 residues. V lost 5 bases to trimming and J lost 9 bases, with 14 bases between them.

This chain uses TRBV7-2 with TRBJ2-1; TRBD2 might be the D (6 bases). The germline V and J ends were trimmed by 5 bases and 0 bases, with 11 bases remaining between them. The germline CDR1 and CDR2 sequences are SGHTA and FQGNSA. The CDR3 sequence is 15 residues long. CDR3 DNA sequence: TGTGCCAGCAGCCCCAGCGGGTTCTCCTACAATGAGCAGTTCTTC. Protein product: CASSPSGFSYNEQFF.

The V call is TRBV19, the J call TRBJ2-3; 8 bases agree with TRBD2. The length of the CDR3 is 16 residues. Trimming cost V 10 bases and J 0 bases; bases outside gene matches: 12. Germline CDR1 is LNHDA and CDR2 is SQIVND (reference sequence). This chain's CDR3 is CATSLLAGASTDTQYF. In nucleotides, the CDR3 is TGTGCCACCTCCCTCCTAGCGGGCGCAAGCACAGATACGCAGTATTTT.

The V call is TRBV6-5, the J call TRBJ2-2, with 8 nucleotides matching TRBD2. After removal of 7 bases from V and 2 bases from J, the junction contained 6 bases not matched to a gene. Germline V gene lookup returns CDR1 MNHEY and CDR2 SVGAGI. There are 15 residues in the CDR3. CDR3 coding DNA: TGTGCCAGCACCAGCGGGGGATTCAACACCGGGGAGCTGTTTTTT. The encoded protein is CASTSGGFNTGELFF.

The chain carries TRBV2 and TRBJ1-1, with a possible D match to TRBD1 (5 bases). Per the germline V gene, CDR1 is SNHLY and CDR2 is FYNNEI. The CDR3 extends over 11 amino acids. Between the trimmed V and J ends, which lost 5 bases and 5 bases, there was a span of 6 bases. The CDR3 coding sequence is TGTGCCAGCAGTTGGGGGACTGAAGCTTTCTTT. Its protein is CASSWGTEAFF.

This clone was observed a handful of times. The V and J genes are TRBV6-5 and TRBJ2-1; TRBD1 matches 8 bases. The V gene end was trimmed by 1 base and the J gene end by 7 bases; junction bases not matched to a gene: 6. CDR1 and CDR2 (germline): MNHEY, SVGAGI. The CDR3 loop spans 15 amino acids. DNA for the CDR3: TGTGCCAGCAGTTACTTAATGGACAGGGCGAATGAGCAGTTCTTC. Amino acid sequence: CASSYLMDRANEQFF.

The CDR3 protein is CSVVGQDHYGYTF. Written as DNA, the CDR3 is TGCAGCGTTGTGGGGCAGGACCACTATGGCTACACCTTC. The V call is TRBV29-1, the J call TRBJ1-2, with a possible D match to TRBD1 (5 bases). The CDR3 spans 13 residues. The V gene lost 4 bases and the J gene lost 3 bases, with 12 bases spanning the gap. Germline assignment: CDR1 SQVTM and CDR2 ANQGSEA.

J is TRBJ1-1 and V is TRBV5-1, with no clear D. With 0 bases removed from V and 7 bases from J, the gap between germline ends came to 13 bases. Looked up from germline, CDR1 is SGHRS and CDR2 is YFSETQ. CDR3 size: 14 residues. CDR3 nucleotide sequence: TGCGCCAGCAGCTTGGGTCTAGGGTATAGTGAAGCTTTCTTT. Translation: CASSLGLGYSEAFF.

The chain joins TRBV19 to TRBJ2-7; weak D call: TRBD2 (5 bases). V was shortened by 4 bases and J by 5 bases, with 18 bases between the two germline ends. The V gene's germline CDR1 is LNHDA and CDR2 SQIVND (reference sequence). The CDR3 has 15 residues. The CDR3: CASSTSPGIVDEQYF. The CDR3 DNA reads TGTGCCAGTAGTACCAGTCCCGGGATCGTCGACGAGCAGTACTTC. Full variable domain (missing parts from reference TRBV19 and TRBJ2-7): DGGITQSPKYLFRKEGQNVTLSCEQNLNHDAMYWYRQDPGQGLRLIYYSQIVNDFQKGDIAEGYSVSREKKESFPLTVTSAQKNPTAFYLCASSTSPGIVDEQYFGPGTRLTVT.

The chain couples TRBV6-1 to TRBJ2-7; 8 nucleotides line up with TRBD2. This CDR3 has 19 residues. V gave up 4 bases and J gave up 1 base; unmatched junction bases: 18. Germline-derived CDR1 and CDR2 are MNHNS and SASEGT. CDR3 region: CASSGLYREGRVRSYEQYF. DNA of the CDR3: TGTGCCAGCAGTGGCCTCTATCGGGAGGGCCGGGTCAGATCCTACGAGCAGTACTTC.

As concerns this clone: Other DNA sequences within the sample encode an identical CDR3. This chain connects TRBV11-2 to TRBJ2-7, with 7 bases identical to TRBD2. The CDR3 is made up of 14 amino acids. Germline CDR1 SGHAT, CDR2 FQNNGV. The junction had 3 bases not matched to a gene; V was cut back by 1 base and J by 3 bases. CDR3 region: CASSLGASGYEQYF. In DNA form, the CDR3 reads TGTGCCAGCAGCTTAGGTGCTAGCGGCTACGAGCAGTACTTC.

The CDR3 bases are TGTGCCAGCAGCCTGGGGGCAGTGAACACTGAAGCTTTCTTT. It codes for CASSLGAVNTEAFF. The chain joins TRBV13 to TRBJ1-1; a possible D gene is TRBD1 (6 bases). Looked up from germline, CDR1 is PRHDT and CDR2 is FYEKMQ (reference sequence). The CDR3 has 14 amino acids. V was pared by 5 bases and J by 0 bases, with 10 bases between.

The gene calls are TRBV5-6 and TRBJ2-7; weak D call: TRBD2 (7 bases). The CDR3 is 13 amino acids. Germline assignment: CDR1 SGHDT and CDR2 YYEEEE. With 5 bases removed from V and 7 bases from J, the gap between germline ends came to 16 bases. In DNA form, the CDR3 reads TGTGCCAGCAGTTTTGCGGGGGCTTGGGAGCAGTACTTC. Amino acid sequence: CASSFAGAWEQYF.

The V call is TRBV9, the J call TRBJ2-1; D remains unclear. The CDR3 is 17 residues long. V lost 0 bases and J lost 0, with 13 bases in between. Germline V gene lookup returns CDR1 SGDLS and CDR2 YYNGEE. In nucleotides, the CDR3 is TGTGCCAGCAGCGTAGAAGTGGCGCCGAGCTCCTACAATGAGCAGTTCTTC. It is translated as CASSVEVAPSSYNEQFF.

This rearrangement joins TRBV7-2 to TRBJ2-2; a possible D gene is TRBD1 (5 bases). Per the germline V gene, CDR1 is SGHTA and CDR2 is FQGNSA. CDR3 size: 13 residues. Trimming took 6 bases from V and 6 from J, leaving 11 bases between them. The CDR3 DNA follows: TGTGCCAGCAGTCCTTGGGGCGCCGGGGAGCTGTTTTTT. It is translated as CASSPWGAGELFF.

The chain joins TRBV6-5 to TRBJ1-2, with 8 nucleotides matching TRBD1. The germline CDR1 and CDR2 sequences are MNHEY and SVGAGI. CDR3 length: 14 residues. V dropped 10 bases and J dropped 3; count of bases not matched to a gene: 10. Here the CDR3 DNA reads TGTGCCACCGAGCTCAGGGGGCGCGACTATGGCTACACCTTC. This sequence encodes CATELRGRDYGYTF.

The chain couples TRBV15 to TRBJ2-7, with a weak D call TRBD1 (6 bases). V shed 3 bases and J shed 2 bases, with 14 bases lying between them. The CDR3 covers 15 residues. The germline gives CDR1 LNHNV, CDR2 YYDKDF (reference sequence). The CDR3 protein is CATSSTYRDPYEQYF. CDR3 DNA: TGTGCCACCAGCAGTACATACAGGGACCCCTACGAGCAGTACTTC.

This clone was picked up one time. This chain uses TRBV7-2 with TRBJ2-7, with TRBD2 identical over 14 bases. Unmatched junction bases numbered 3, after V lost 4 bases and J lost 1 base. From germline, CDR1 is SGHTA and CDR2 FQGNSA. This CDR3 spans 16 amino acids. The CDR3 region is CASSSGTSGGSYEQYF. CDR3 bases: TGTGCCAGCAGCTCCGGGACTAGCGGGGGTTCCTACGAGCAGTACTTC.

This rearrangement joins TRBV9 to TRBJ2-1; 13 nucleotides match TRBD2. This CDR3 contains 16 residues. Germline V gene data show CDR1 as SGDLS and CDR2 as YYNGEE. Losses at the gene ends were 3 bases for V and 3 bases for J; bases not matched to a gene: 3. As DNA, the CDR3 is TGTGCCAGCAGCGCCTGGACTAGCGGGGGCTACAATGAGCAGTTCTTC. Residues: CASSAWTSGGYNEQFF. The full variable domain, with the rest looked up from reference TRBV9 and TRBJ2-1, is DSGVTQTPKHLITATGQRVTLRCSPRSGDLSVYWYQQSLDQGLQFLIQYYNGEERAKGNILERFSAQQFPDLHSELNLSSLELGDSALYFCASSAWTSGGYNEQFFGPGTRLTVL.

The chain joins TRBV4-1 to TRBJ2-7; D is possibly TRBD2 (6 bases). Germline assignment: CDR1 MGHRA and CDR2 YSYEKL. Trimming removed 1 base from V and 3 bases from J, with 13 bases in between. The CDR3 is 15 residues long. The CDR3 protein is CASSQGKGGGYEQYF. Here the CDR3 DNA reads TGCGCCAGCAGCCAAGGGAAGGGAGGCGGCTACGAGCAGTACTTC.